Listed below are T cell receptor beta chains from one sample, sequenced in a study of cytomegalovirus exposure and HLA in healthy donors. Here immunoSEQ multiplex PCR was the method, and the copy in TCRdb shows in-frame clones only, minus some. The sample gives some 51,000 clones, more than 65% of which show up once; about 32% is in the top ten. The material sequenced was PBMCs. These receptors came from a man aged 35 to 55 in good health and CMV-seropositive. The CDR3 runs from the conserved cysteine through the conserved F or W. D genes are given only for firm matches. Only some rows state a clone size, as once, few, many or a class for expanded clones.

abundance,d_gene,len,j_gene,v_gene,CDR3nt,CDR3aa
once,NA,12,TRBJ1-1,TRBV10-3,TGTGCCATCGGGGGGGCAGGCACTGAAGCTTTCTTT,CAIGGAGTEAFF
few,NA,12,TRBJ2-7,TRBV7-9,TGTGCCAGCAGCTTAGACCTGGGCCAGCAGTACTTC,CASSLDLGQQYF
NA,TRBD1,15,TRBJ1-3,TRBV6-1,TGTGCCAGCAGCGTTCAGGGGGGTTTGCGAAACACCATATATTTT,CASSVQGGLRNTIYF
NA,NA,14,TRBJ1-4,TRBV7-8,TGTGCCAGCAGCTTAGGAGGGTTCAATGAAAAACTGTTTTTT,CASSLGGFNEKLFF
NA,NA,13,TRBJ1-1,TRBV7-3,TGTGCCAGCAGCTTTAACATGAACACTGAAGCTTTCTTT,CASSFNMNTEAFF
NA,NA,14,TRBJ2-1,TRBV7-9,TGTGCCAGCAGCTTACGGGGAAGATACAATGAGCAGTTCTTC,CASSLRGRYNEQFF
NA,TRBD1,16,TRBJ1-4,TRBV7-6,TGTGCCAGCAGCCAACAGGGACAGAGGGGACGGGAAAAACTGTTTTTT,CASSQQGQRGREKLFF
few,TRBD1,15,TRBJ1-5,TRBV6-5,TGTGCCCCCCAGGGGGGACAGACAAGCAATCAGCCCCAGCATTTT,CAPQGGQTSNQPQHF
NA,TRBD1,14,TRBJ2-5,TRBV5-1,TGCGCCAGCAGCCGCGGACAGGATCAAGAGACCCAGTACTTC,CASSRGQDQETQYF
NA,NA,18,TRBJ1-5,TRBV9,TGTGCCAGCAGCGTAGATGAGGGTGGGGTGACATCGAATCAGCCCCAGCATTTT,CASSVDEGGVTSNQPQHF
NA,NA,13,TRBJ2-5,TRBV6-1,TGTGCCAGCGGCGAAGCTTTACTTGAGACCCAGTACTTC,CASGEALLETQYF
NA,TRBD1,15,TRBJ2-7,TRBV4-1,TGCGCCAGCAGCCATTCGGGACAGGGGACCTACGAGCAGTACTTC,CASSHSGQGTYEQYF
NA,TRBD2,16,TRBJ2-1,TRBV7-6,TGTGCCAGCAGCTTAGGTCTAGCGGGGGTCTACAATGAGCAGTTCTTC,CASSLGLAGVYNEQFF
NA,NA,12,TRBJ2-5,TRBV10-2,TGCGCCAGCAGTGAGTCTAAAGAGACCCAGTACTTC,CASSESKETQYF
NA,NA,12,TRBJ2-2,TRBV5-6,TGTGCCAGCAGCTTGGCGACCGGGGAGCTGTTTTTT,CASSLATGELFF
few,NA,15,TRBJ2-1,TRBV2,TGTGCCAGCAGACGTAGCGGAGGGTCCTACAATGAGCAGTTCTTC,CASRRSGGSYNEQFF
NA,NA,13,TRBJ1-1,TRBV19,TGTGCCAGTAGTGTACAGGGAAACACTGAAGCTTTCTTT,CASSVQGNTEAFF
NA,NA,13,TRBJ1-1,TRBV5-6,TGTGCCAGCAGCTTGGGCGGGGGCACTGAAGCTTTCTTT,CASSLGGGTEAFF
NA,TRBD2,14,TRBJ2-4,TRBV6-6,TGTGCCAGCATCCTTCGGGGGGGGAGAAACATTCAGTACTTC,CASILRGGRNIQYF
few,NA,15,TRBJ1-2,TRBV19,TGTGCCAGTAGTATTAGTTTCGGGGGTTCGTATGGCTACACCTTC,CASSISFGGSYGYTF
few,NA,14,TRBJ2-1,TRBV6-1,TGTGCCAGCAGTGAACGGTTAACCTACAATGAGCAGTTCTTC,CASSERLTYNEQFF
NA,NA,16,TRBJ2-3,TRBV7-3,TGTGCCAGCAGCCCCCGGCTAGCAGCTAGCACAGATACGCAGTATTTT,CASSPRLAASTDTQYF
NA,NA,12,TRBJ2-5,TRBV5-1,TGCGCCAGCAGCCGAAGGGGAGAGACCCAGTACTTC,CASSRRGETQYF
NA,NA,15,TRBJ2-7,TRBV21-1,TGTGCCAGCAGCAAAGCCGCAGGGCGTACCTACGAGCAGTACTTC,CASSKAAGRTYEQYF
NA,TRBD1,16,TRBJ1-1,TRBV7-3,TGTGCCAGCAGCTTAAAAAGAGGACAGGGGAACACTGAAGCTTTCTTT,CASSLKRGQGNTEAFF
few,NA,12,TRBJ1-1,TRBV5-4,TGTGCCAGCAGCCTAGGGGTTCGTGAAGCTTTCTTT,CASSLGVREAFF
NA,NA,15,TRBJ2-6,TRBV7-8,TGTGCCAGCAGCTCGAGGGTCGCTGGGGCCAACGTCCTGACTTTC,CASSSRVAGANVLTF
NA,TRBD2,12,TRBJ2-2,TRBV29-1,TGCAGCCACAGCGGGGGAACCGGGGAGCTGTTTTTT,CSHSGGTGELFF
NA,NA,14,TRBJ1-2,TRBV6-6,TGTGCCAGCATTTTAGGGCAGGGGAACTATGGCTACACCTTC,CASILGQGNYGYTF
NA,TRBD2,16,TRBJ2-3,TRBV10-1,TGCGCCAGCAGTGAGTCACTAGCTGAGCGGGGAGATACGCAGTATTTT,CASSESLAERGDTQYF
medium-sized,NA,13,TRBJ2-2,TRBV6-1,TGTGCCAGCAGTGATGAGGGCACCGGGGAGCTGTTTTTT,CASSDEGTGELFF
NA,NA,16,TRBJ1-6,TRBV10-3,TGTGCCATCAGTGAGTCCTCTTGGAGGGGAGATTCACCCCTCCACTTT,CAISESSWRGDSPLHF
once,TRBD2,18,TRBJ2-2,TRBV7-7,TGTGCCAGCAGCTTAAACGCAGCGGGGGGACTCCAAACCGGGGAGCTGTTTTTT,CASSLNAAGGLQTGELFF
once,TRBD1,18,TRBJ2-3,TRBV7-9,TGTGCCAGCAGCTTTAGTAGTGACAGGGGTGGGCGCACAGATACGCAGTATTTT,CASSFSSDRGGRTDTQYF
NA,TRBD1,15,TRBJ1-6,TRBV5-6,TGTGCCAGCAGCGGACAGGGGGTCTGGAATTCACCCCTCCACTTT,CASSGQGVWNSPLHF